Following are 25 T cell receptor beta chains from one sample sequenced in a study of beta chain features in type 1 diabetes (dated 2018 in TCRdb). Library creation used the immunoSEQ multiplex PCR assay. The entire isolated RNA was reverse transcribed using the High Capacity cDNA Reverse Transcription Kit, and thus expressed TCRB transcripts were sequenced. TCRdb stores this immuneACCESS table with in-frame sequences only. Part of the clones is absent; in the studies checked, under half of the shortfall reflects unresolved V genes, and no reason is known for the rest. The sample includes about 360,000 clones, with around an eighth observed a single time. Roughly 0.015% of the sample is held by the ten biggest clonotypes. Sequencing was performed on naive CD4+ T cells from blood. The cell subset or site label on this specimen signifies: true naive CD4+ T cells. Receptors were obtained from a man younger than 35 in good health.

This clone was seen a few times. This rearrangement joins TRBV28 to TRBJ1-4; TRBD1 aligns across 7 bases. Trimming removed 5 bases from V and 2 bases from J; junction bases left unmatched: 11. The CDR3 is 17 amino acids. CDR1 is MDHEN and CDR2 is SYDVKM in the germline V gene. The CDR3 DNA is TGTGCCAGCAGTGAAATCCGGGACAGCCTTACTAATGAAAAACTGTTTTTT. Translating it yields CASSEIRDSLTNEKLFF. Complete variable domain (other parts from reference TRBV28 and TRBJ1-4): DVKVTQSSRYLVKRTGEKVFLECVQDMDHENMFWYRQDPGLGLRLIYFSYDVKMKEKGDIPEGYSVSREKKERFSLILESASTNQTSMYLCASSEIRDSLTNEKLFFGSGTQLSVL.

J is TRBJ2-1 and V is TRBV19; 12 bases match TRBD2. Germline V CDR1 and CDR2: LNHDA, SQIVND (reference sequence). The junction had 2 bases not matched to a gene; V was cut back by 4 bases and J by 4 bases. There are 15 residues in the CDR3. CDR3: CASSTLAGGYNEQFF. The CDR3 DNA is TGTGCCAGTAGTACCCTAGCGGGGGGGTACAATGAGCAGTTCTTC. The full variable domain, with the rest looked up from reference TRBV19 and TRBJ2-1, is DGGITQSPKYLFRKEGQNVTLSCEQNLNHDAMYWYRQDPGQGLRLIYYSQIVNDFQKGDIAEGYSVSREKKESFPLTVTSAQKNPTAFYLCASSTLAGGYNEQFFGPGTRLTVL.

Written as DNA, the CDR3 is TGTGCCACCAGCAGAGAGCGGGGCTTCTACGAGCAGTACTTC. Protein product: CATSRERGFYEQYF. This chain uses TRBV15 with TRBJ2-7; the D gene is possibly TRBD2 (6 bases). Trimming cost V 0 bases and J 3 bases, with 9 bases left between them. In germline, CDR1 is LNHNV, CDR2 YYDKDF (reference sequence). This CDR3 spans 14 amino acids.

This clone appeared a single time. This chain links TRBV6-6 with TRBJ2-2; D is possibly TRBD1 (5 bases). This CDR3 has 13 residues. CDR1 MNHNY and CDR2 SVGAGI come from the germline V gene (reference sequence). The V gene lost 7 bases and the J gene lost 0 bases, with 6 bases spanning the gap. CDR3 DNA sequence: TGTGCCAGCAAGGGGACGAACACCGGGGAGCTGTTTTTT. The encoded protein is CASKGTNTGELFF.

V and J are TRBV7-3 and TRBJ2-2; 8 nucleotides line up with TRBD1. Trimming took 5 bases from V and 5 from J; bases not matched to a gene: 7. CDR1 is SGHTA, CDR2 FQGTGA, per germline. The CDR3 has 15 amino acids. The CDR3 spells CASSPGGSSTGELFF. CDR3 in DNA: TGTGCCAGCAGCCCAGGGGGCAGTAGTACCGGGGAGCTGTTTTTT.

In its sample, this clone was seen a few times. This rearrangement joins TRBV19 to TRBJ2-2; D possibly corresponds to TRBD1 (6 bases). The CDR3 is made up of 14 amino acids. The V gene's germline CDR1 is LNHDA and CDR2 SQIVND (reference sequence). Trimming took off 10 bases at V and 1 base at J, with 13 bases between the two ends. The CDR3 nucleotides are TGTGCCACCATAGACAGGTGGAACACCGGGGAGCTGTTTTTT. It translates to CATIDRWNTGELFF.

There are a few counts of this clone. This chain links TRBV11-2 with TRBJ1-1; TRBD1 is a possible D gene (5 bases). The CDR3 length is 12 residues. Germline V gives CDR1 SGHAT, CDR2 FQNNGV. V was clipped by 5 bases and J by 6 bases, with 10 bases between them. The CDR3 sequence is CASSPRDSEAFF. In nucleotides, the CDR3 is TGTGCCAGCAGCCCGAGGGACTCTGAAGCTTTCTTT.

The genes are TRBV9 and TRBJ2-7; weak D call: TRBD2 (5 bases). In germline, CDR1 is SGDLS, CDR2 YYNGEE. The CDR3 has 15 residues. The V end lost 0 bases, the J end lost 0 bases, and 10 bases lay between the germline ends. In DNA form, the CDR3 reads TGTGCCAGCAGCGTAGGGACTTCAAGCTCCTACGAGCAGTACTTC. Translated, it gives CASSVGTSSSYEQYF.

CDR3 sequence: CASSQDIRGNYGYTF. CDR3 coding DNA: TGCGCCAGCAGCCAAGACATCCGGGGGAACTATGGCTACACCTTC. V gene TRBV4-3 combines with J gene TRBJ1-2; maybe TRBD1 (5 bases). This CDR3 contains 15 residues. The V end lost 0 bases, the J end lost 2 bases, and 10 bases lay between the germline ends. Germline CDR1 LGHNA, CDR2 YSLEER.

This clone has more than one count but fewer than ten. The gene calls are TRBV29-1 and TRBJ1-1; unclear D gene. Germline CDR1 is SQVTM and CDR2 is ANQGSEA. Trimming left V 2 bases short and J 4 bases short, with 5 bases between. This CDR3 region has 11 residues. The CDR3 loop reads CSVEWATEAFF. The CDR3, as DNA: TGCAGCGTTGAATGGGCCACTGAAGCTTTCTTT.

There are a few counts of this clone. The chain employs TRBV30 and TRBJ2-3; TRBD1 agrees at 8 bases. The CDR3 totals 14 residues. Germline V gene lookup returns CDR1 GTSNPN and CDR2 SVGIG (reference sequence). V shed 5 bases, J shed 6 bases, and the junction held 10 bases outside the gene matches. The CDR3 DNA reads as TGTGCCTGGGGTGACAGGGGTTATCGGGATACGCAGTATTTT. Translating gives CAWGDRGYRDTQYF.

This clone occurred a few times. This chain links TRBV30 with TRBJ2-1; 8 bases agree with TRBD1. Germline trimming cut 2 bases from V and 6 bases from J; bases unmatched to any gene: 3. This CDR3 comprises 13 residues. Germline assignment: CDR1 GTSNPN and CDR2 SVGIG (reference sequence). Here the CDR3 reads CAWSKTGVNEQFF. The CDR3 coding sequence is TGTGCCTGGAGTAAGACAGGGGTCAATGAGCAGTTCTTC.

This rearrangement joins TRBV6-5 to TRBJ2-7; TRBD2 is a possible D gene (5 bases). V lost 6 bases to trimming and J lost 2 bases, with 11 bases between them. The V gene's germline CDR1 is MNHEY and CDR2 SVGAGI. The CDR3 consists of 13 residues. The CDR3 sequence: CASRPRGTYEQYF. The CDR3 DNA is TGTGCCAGCAGACCCCGGGGAACCTACGAGCAGTACTTC.

V and J are TRBV7-3 and TRBJ1-1; possibly TRBD1 for D (6 bases). Trimming stripped 5 bases from V and 7 bases from J, with 17 bases between. This CDR3 contains 14 residues. Germline CDR1 is SGHTA and CDR2 is FQGTGA. Here the CDR3 DNA reads TGTGCCAGCAGCCCAACGGACAGTTTGGTTGAAGCTTTCTTT. It codes for CASSPTDSLVEAFF.

This chain links TRBV6-5 with TRBJ1-2, with unresolved D. Germline CDR1 is MNHEY and CDR2 is SVGAGI. V shed 5 bases and J shed 7 bases, with 14 bases lying between them. This CDR3 is built from 13 residues. The CDR3 DNA is TGTGCCAGCAGTCCGTCGAGGGAGCGTGGCTACACCTTC. Protein product: CASSPSRERGYTF.

The rearrangement uses TRBV7-8 and TRBJ1-1, with 8 bases identical to TRBD1. The length of the CDR3 is 17 residues. The V and J ends lost 5 bases and 0 bases, in that order; junction bases with no gene match: 11. The germline CDR1 and CDR2 sequences are SGHVS and FQNEAQ. The CDR3 protein is CASSGYRGNTLNTEAFF. For the CDR3, the DNA is TGTGCCAGCAGCGGATACAGGGGGAATACGTTGAACACTGAAGCTTTCTTT.

The rearrangement links TRBV30 to TRBJ2-3; 11 bases fit TRBD2. The CDR3 loop spans 13 amino acids. The ends lost 8 bases at V and 5 bases at J; junction bases unmatched: 6. Per germline, CDR1 GTSNPN and CDR2 SVGIG (reference sequence). CDR3: CAGSGGAGDTQYF. CDR3 DNA: TGTGCCGGTAGCGGGGGGGCAGGAGATACGCAGTATTTT.

Only a few counts were recorded for this clone. The chain employs TRBV5-1 and TRBJ2-4; 8 nucleotides match TRBD1. V shed 2 bases and J 0 bases; nucleotides not matched to a gene: 10. The germline V gene has CDR1 SGHRS and CDR2 YFSETQ. The CDR3 spans 18 residues. CDR3 amino acids: CASSFDPTGGLAKNIQYF. The CDR3 DNA is TGCGCCAGCAGCTTTGACCCAACAGGGGGACTAGCCAAAAACATTCAGTACTTC.

This clone was seen a few times. V is TRBV6-6 and J is TRBJ2-3, with TRBD2 matching 9 bases. V was pared by 2 bases and J by 5 bases, with 8 bases of the junction left unmatched. The CDR3 covers 16 residues. CDR1 and CDR2 (germline): MNHNY, SVGAGI (reference sequence). In DNA form, the CDR3 reads TGTGCCAGCAGTTACACCGGGACTAGCTGGCGAGATACGCAGTATTTT. It codes for CASSYTGTSWRDTQYF.

V and J are TRBV9 and TRBJ1-1; 10 bases are shared with TRBD1. Germline V gene sequence: CDR1 SGDLS, CDR2 YYNGEE. The CDR3 is 14 amino acids. The V and J ends lost 2 bases and 5 bases, in that order; junction bases with no gene match: 3. The CDR3 region is CASSVRTGGTEAFF. The CDR3, as DNA: TGTGCCAGCAGCGTCAGGACAGGGGGGACTGAAGCTTTCTTT.

This clone appeared a few times. This chain joins TRBV28 and TRBJ2-7; D is unclear. CDR3 length equals 12 residues. Germline CDR1 and CDR2: MDHEN and SYDVKM. Trimming pared 3 bases from V and 3 bases from J, leaving 6 bases between. CDR3 sequence: CASSFYSYEQYF. CDR3 sequence (DNA): TGTGCCAGCAGTTTCTACAGCTACGAGCAGTACTTC.

This chain uses TRBV15 with TRBJ1-5; the D is unclear. The germline V gene has CDR1 LNHNV and CDR2 YYDKDF (reference sequence). Trimming cost V 3 bases and J 4 bases, with 10 bases left between them. The CDR3 sequence is 14 residues long. CDR3 sequence (DNA): TGTGCCACCAGCAGCGGGGTGTTGAATCAGCCCCAGCATTTT. Its protein is CATSSGVLNQPQHF. Looking up the rest from reference TRBV15 and TRBJ1-5 gives the full variable domain: DAMVIQNPRYQVTQFGKPVTLSCSQTLNHNVMYWYQQKSSQAPKLLFHYYDKDFNNEADTPDNFQSRRPNTSFCFLDIRSPGLGDTAMYLCATSSGVLNQPQHFGDGTRLSIL.

This clone was observed a few times. The chain couples TRBV7-3 to TRBJ1-1; D gene uncertain. CDR3 size: 12 residues. Germline CDR1 SGHTA, CDR2 FQGTGA. V gave up 2 bases and J gave up 5 bases, with 6 bases separating them. The CDR3 sequence is CASSLDGTEAFF. The DNA of the CDR3 is TGTGCCAGCAGCTTAGACGGGACTGAAGCTTTCTTT. Complete variable domain (other parts from reference TRBV7-3 and TRBJ1-1): GAGVSQTPSNKVTEKGKYVELRCDPISGHTALYWYRQSLGQGPEFLIYFQGTGAADDSGLPNDRFFAVRPEGSVSTLKIQRTERGDSAVYLCASSLDGTEAFFGQGTRLTVV.

This chain uses TRBV2 with TRBJ1-1, with 11 positions matching TRBD1. The CDR3 consists of 14 residues. Germline V CDR1 and CDR2: SNHLY, FYNNEI. The V and J ends lost 6 bases and 6 bases, in that order; junction bases with no gene match: 6. The DNA for the CDR3 is TGTGCCAGCAGGATGGACAGGGGGCTTTCTGAAGCTTTCTTT. Residues: CASRMDRGLSEAFF.

This clone showed up just a few times. The chain links TRBV5-1 to TRBJ1-4, with 11 bases identical to TRBD1. The V gene end was trimmed by 4 bases and the J gene end by 6 bases; junction bases not matched to a gene: 5. The CDR3 spans 15 residues. Germline CDR1 reads SGHRS; CDR2 reads YFSETQ. CDR3 sequence: CASSPRTGGDEKLFF. The CDR3 DNA reads TGCGCCAGCAGCCCCCGGACAGGGGGCGATGAAAAACTGTTTTTT. The full variable domain, in which reference TRBV5-1 and TRBJ1-4 provide the parts outside the CDR3, is KAGVTQTPRYLIKTRGQQVTLSCSPISGHRSVSWYQQTPGQGLQFLFEYFSETQRNKGNFPGRFSGRQFSNSRSEMNVSTLELGDSALYLCASSPRTGGDEKLFFGSGTQLSVL.